This is a list of T cell receptor beta chains from one sample in a study of Tregs in tolerant kidney transplant recipients. Libraries were prepared by immunoSEQ multiplex PCR; TCRdb keeps only in-frame clonotypes and omits some of them. The sample lists 98,000 or so clones, around 89% occurring once. Sequencing was performed on CD4+ T cells from blood, taken before the transplant. The receptors were gathered from a human donor who received a combined kidney and bone marrow transplant. Each CDR3 is given with its conserved first and last residue. The D gene is left open where the match is weak. Rows give clone size only sometimes, using once, few, many, or a class for an expanded clone.

abundance,d_gene,v_gene,j_gene,CDR3nt,CDR3aa
.,.,TRBV19,TRBJ2-7,TGTGCCAGTAGTATAGCAGCAGGGATCAGCTCCTACGAGCAGTACTTC,CASSIAAGISSYEQYF
.,.,TRBV28,TRBJ2-7,TGTGCCAGCAGTTTAGATCTCCCTAGAGGTGTGGCCTACGAGCAGTACTTC,CASSLDLPRGVAYEQYF
.,.,TRBV28,TRBJ2-3,TGTGCCAGCAGTTTATTCCAGGGCGATACGCAGTATTTT,CASSLFQGDTQYF
once,.,TRBV7-2,TRBJ2-7,TGTGCCAGCAGCTTAAGCCCCACCTACGAGCAGTACTTC,CASSLSPTYEQYF
.,TRBD1,TRBV14,TRBJ1-4,TGTGCCAGCAGCCCCTTCAGGGGGCAGGATGAAAAACTGTTTTTT,CASSPFRGQDEKLFF
.,TRBD2,TRBV5-1,TRBJ2-2,TGCGCCAGCAGCTTGGCCGCTAGCGGGGCCTACCGGGAGCTGTTTTTT,CASSLAASGAYRELFF
.,.,TRBV29-1,TRBJ2-7,TGCAGCGCAGGGGACGGGACCTACGAGCAGTACTTC,CSAGDGTYEQYF
.,.,TRBV2,TRBJ2-7,TGTGCCTCTCGGAGGGGTCCCTACGAGCAGTACTTC,CASRRGPYEQYF
few,.,TRBV4-3,TRBJ2-5,TGCGCCAGCAGCCGAGGTGATCGGGGGAATCAAGAGACCCAGTACTTC,CASSRGDRGNQETQYF
.,.,TRBV19,TRBJ2-1,TGTGCCAGTATTTCAGAGGCACTTGAGCAGTTCTTC,CASISEALEQFF
.,.,TRBV4-1,TRBJ1-2,TGCGCCAGCAGCCTACTCCCGGCGGGGAATGGCTACACCTTC,CASSLLPAGNGYTF
once,.,TRBV15,TRBJ1-2,TGTGCCACCAGCAGAGATCAGGGTAACTATGGCTACACCTTC,CATSRDQGNYGYTF
.,.,TRBV19,TRBJ1-2,TGTGCCAGTAGTAGGGAAGACAGGAAAGTCTATGGCTACACCTTC,CASSREDRKVYGYTF
.,.,TRBV27,TRBJ2-3,TGTGCCAGCAGTTTACTAGTAGCGGCAAGCACAGATACGCAGTATTTT,CASSLLVAASTDTQYF
.,.,TRBV7-9,TRBJ1-1,TGTGCCAGCAGCTTAGGCGGACGCGGGGAGGACACTGAAGCTTTCTTT,CASSLGGRGEDTEAFF
.,TRBD2,TRBV7-2,TRBJ2-1,TGTGCCAGCAGCTCGGCTAGCGGGACACACAATGAGCAGTTCTTC,CASSSASGTHNEQFF
.,TRBD1,TRBV5-6,TRBJ2-5,TGTGCCAGCAGCTGGGGGACAGGGGGCATTGGGTACTGGGAGACCCAGTACTTC,CASSWGTGGIGYWETQYF
.,.,TRBV19,TRBJ1-3,TGTGCCAGTAGTCCGGGGGGGAACTCTGGAAACACCATATATTTT,CASSPGGNSGNTIYF
.,.,TRBV10-3,TRBJ1-4,TGTGCCATCAGTGAGCGGGGGGCAACTAATGAAAAACTGTTTTTT,CAISERGATNEKLFF
.,.,TRBV30,TRBJ2-1,TGTGCCTTGGAGGGGACCCGGGATGAGCAGTTCTTC,CALEGTRDEQFF
.,TRBD1,TRBV4-3,TRBJ2-7,TGCGCCAGCAGCCAAGCCCCGGGACAGGGGGCCTACGAGCAGTACTTC,CASSQAPGQGAYEQYF
.,TRBD1,TRBV14,TRBJ2-7,TGTGCCAGCAGCCAAGATTATTGGGATGACAGGGGGGCCTACGAGCAGTACTTC,CASSQDYWDDRGAYEQYF
.,.,TRBV6-5,TRBJ2-5,TGTGCCAGCAGTCTTGGCGGGGGCGTTGGGGCCCAGTACTTC,CASSLGGGVGAQYF
once,.,TRBV11-2,TRBJ1-6,TGTGCCAGCTCGGGGAGCTCCTATAATTCACCCCTCCACTTT,CASSGSSYNSPLHF
.,.,TRBV7-9,TRBJ2-3,TGTGCCAGCAGCTTAGCCCGACAGGCCTTTGCGCAGTATTTT,CASSLARQAFAQYF
.,.,TRBV19,TRBJ2-7,TGTGCCAGTACGGGACTGGGGTCCCACGAGCAGTACTTC,CASTGLGSHEQYF
.,.,TRBV2,TRBJ2-1,TGTGCCAGCAGTGATACGCGTGGAGGGGTGGATGAGCAGTTCTTC,CASSDTRGGVDEQFF
.,.,TRBV5-8,TRBJ2-3,TGTGCCAGCAGCACGGGCGGGGGCAGTGTGACAGATACGCAGTATTTT,CASSTGGGSVTDTQYF
.,.,TRBV5-5,TRBJ1-3,TGTGCCAGCAGCTTGACGGGGGGTATCCCAAACACCATATATTTT,CASSLTGGIPNTIYF
.,TRBD1,TRBV11-3,TRBJ2-5,TGTGCCAGCAGCTTCGCACAGGGGAGCGAGACCCAGTACTTC,CASSFAQGSETQYF
.,TRBD1,TRBV5-1,TRBJ2-7,TGCGCCAGCAGCTTGGGACAGGGGAACGACGAGCAGTACTTC,CASSLGQGNDEQYF
.,.,TRBV6-5,TRBJ2-1,TGTGCCAGCACCTCACTAGGGGGGGCGATGAATGAGCAGTTCTTC,CASTSLGGAMNEQFF